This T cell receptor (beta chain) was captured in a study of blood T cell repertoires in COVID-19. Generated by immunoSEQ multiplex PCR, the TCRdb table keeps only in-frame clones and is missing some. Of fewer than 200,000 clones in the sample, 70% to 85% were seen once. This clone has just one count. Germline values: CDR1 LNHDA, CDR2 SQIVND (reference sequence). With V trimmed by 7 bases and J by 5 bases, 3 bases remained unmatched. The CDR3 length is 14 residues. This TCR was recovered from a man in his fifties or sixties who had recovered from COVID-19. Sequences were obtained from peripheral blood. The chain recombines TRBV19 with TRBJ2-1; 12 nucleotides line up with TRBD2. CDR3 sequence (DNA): TGTGCCAGTATCCGGACTAGCGGGGACAATGAGCAGTTCTTC. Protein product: CASIRTSGDNEQFF.